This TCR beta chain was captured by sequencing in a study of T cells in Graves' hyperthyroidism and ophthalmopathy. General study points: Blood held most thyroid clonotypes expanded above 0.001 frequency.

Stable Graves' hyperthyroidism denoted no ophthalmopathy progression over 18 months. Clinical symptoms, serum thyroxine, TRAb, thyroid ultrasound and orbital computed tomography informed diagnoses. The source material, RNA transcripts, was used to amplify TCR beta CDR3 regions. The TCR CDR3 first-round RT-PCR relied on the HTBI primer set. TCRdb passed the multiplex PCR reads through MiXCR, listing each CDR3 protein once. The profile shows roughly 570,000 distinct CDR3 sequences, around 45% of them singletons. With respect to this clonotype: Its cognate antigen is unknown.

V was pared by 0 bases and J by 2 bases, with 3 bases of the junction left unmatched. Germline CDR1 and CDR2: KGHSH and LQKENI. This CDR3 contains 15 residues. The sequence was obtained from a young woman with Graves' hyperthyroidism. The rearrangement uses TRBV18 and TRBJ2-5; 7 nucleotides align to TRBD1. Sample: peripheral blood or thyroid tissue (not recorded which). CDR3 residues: CASSPPGQPQETQYF. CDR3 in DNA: TGTGCCAGCTCACCACCGGGACAGCCACAAGAGACCCAGTACTTC.